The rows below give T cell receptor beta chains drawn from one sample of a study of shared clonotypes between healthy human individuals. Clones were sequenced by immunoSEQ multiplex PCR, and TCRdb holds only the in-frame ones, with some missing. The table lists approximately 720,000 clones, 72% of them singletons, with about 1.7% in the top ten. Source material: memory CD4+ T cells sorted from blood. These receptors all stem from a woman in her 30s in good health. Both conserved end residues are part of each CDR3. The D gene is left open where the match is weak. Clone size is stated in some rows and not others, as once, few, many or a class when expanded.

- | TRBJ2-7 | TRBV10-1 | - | CASSESGTVYEQYF | TGCGCCAGCAGTGAATCGGGGACCGTCTACGAGCAGTACTTC
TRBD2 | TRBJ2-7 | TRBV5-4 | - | CASSPNLGLASHEQYF | TGTGCCAGCAGCCCTAATCTAGGACTAGCAAGTCACGAGCAGTACTTC
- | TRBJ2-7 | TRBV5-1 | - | CASSLWQNSYEQYF | TGCGCCAGCAGCTTGTGGCAGAACTCCTACGAGCAGTACTTC
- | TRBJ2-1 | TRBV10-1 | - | CASSAAVGQREQFF | TGCGCCAGCAGTGCCGCAGTAGGCCAGCGTGAGCAGTTCTTC
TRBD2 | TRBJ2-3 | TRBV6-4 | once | CASSAGLGGKDTQYF | TGTGCCAGCAGTGCCGGACTAGGCGGGAAGGATACGCAGTATTTT
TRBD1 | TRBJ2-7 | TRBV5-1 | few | CASREGTGGPSYEQYF | TGCGCCAGCAGGGAAGGGACAGGGGGTCCATCCTACGAGCAGTACTTC
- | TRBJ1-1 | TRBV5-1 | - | CASSPMTVNTEAFF | TGCGCCAGCAGCCCAATGACAGTGAACACTGAAGCTTTCTTT
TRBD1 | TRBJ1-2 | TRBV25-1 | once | CASSALTRGLAYGYTF | TGTGCCAGCAGTGCCCTCACCAGGGGGCTGGCTTATGGCTACACCTTC
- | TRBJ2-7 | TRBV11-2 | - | CASSLDPQGTYEQYF | TGTGCCAGCAGCTTAGATCCCCAGGGGACCTACGAGCAGTACTTC
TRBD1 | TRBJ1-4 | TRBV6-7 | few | CASSYIPGTVPNEKLFF | TGTGCCAGCAGTTACATACCAGGGACAGTACCTAATGAAAAACTGTTTTTT
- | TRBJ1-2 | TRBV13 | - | CASSLEFGRSRGYGYTF | TGTGCCAGCAGCCTCGAGTTCGGCCGATCAAGGGGCTATGGCTACACCTTC
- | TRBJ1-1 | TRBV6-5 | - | CASSRSRGESGEAFF | TGTGCCAGCAGTCGCTCGCGAGGGGAGTCCGGTGAAGCTTTCTTT
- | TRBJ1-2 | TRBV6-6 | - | CASSKDSNYGYTF | TGTGCCAGCAGTAAGGATTCGAACTATGGCTACACCTTC
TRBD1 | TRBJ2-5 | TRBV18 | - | CASSPGTGGRETQYF | TGTGCCAGCTCACCCGGGACAGGGGGCAGGGAGACCCAGTACTTC
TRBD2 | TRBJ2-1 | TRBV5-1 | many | CASSFLAGDQFF | TGCGCCAGCAGCTTTTTGGCGGGAGACCAGTTCTTC
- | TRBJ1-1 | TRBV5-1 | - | CASSLGGDFRRAEAFF | TGCGCCAGCAGCTTGGGAGGCGACTTTCGTAGGGCTGAAGCTTTCTTT
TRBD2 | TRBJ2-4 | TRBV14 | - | CASSQTGGDLAKNIQYF | TGTGCCAGCAGCCAAACGGGAGGAGATTTAGCCAAAAACATTCAGTACTTC
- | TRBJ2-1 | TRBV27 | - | CASSWSDARQYNEQFF | TGTGCCAGCAGTTGGTCAGATGCCCGCCAATACAATGAGCAGTTCTTC
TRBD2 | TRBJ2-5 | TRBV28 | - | CASSLAAGGQETQYF | TGTGCCAGCAGTTTAGCCGCGGGAGGTCAGGAGACCCAGTACTTC
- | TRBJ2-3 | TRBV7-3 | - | CASTTTSTDTQYF | TGTGCCAGCACCACCACTAGCACAGATACGCAGTATTTT
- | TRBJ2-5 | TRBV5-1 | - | CASSFEGGGETQYF | TGCGCCAGCAGCTTCGAGGGAGGGGGGGAGACCCAGTACTTC
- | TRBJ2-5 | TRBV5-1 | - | CASSLIRTKETQYF | TGCGCCAGCAGCTTAATCAGGACAAAAGAGACCCAGTACTTC
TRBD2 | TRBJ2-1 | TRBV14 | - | CASSQTTSGWWNEQFF | TGTGCCAGCAGCCAGACAACTAGCGGGTGGTGGAATGAGCAGTTCTTC
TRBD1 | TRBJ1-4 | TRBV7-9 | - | CASSSSGTGILGREKLFF | TGTGCCAGCAGCTCATCCGGGACAGGAATTTTAGGGCGGGAAAAACTGTTTTTT
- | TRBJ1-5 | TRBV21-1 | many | CASSGPGQGALYGNQPQHF | TGTGCCAGCAGCGGCCCGGGACAGGGGGCCCTATACGGCAATCAGCCCCAGCATTTT
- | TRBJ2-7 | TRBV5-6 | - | CASSQLGTTSYEQYF | TGTGCCAGCAGCCAGCTGGGGACCACCTCCTACGAGCAGTACTTC